This record looks at one T cell receptor beta chain sequence and its context. Libraries were prepared by immunoSEQ multiplex PCR; TCRdb keeps only in-frame clonotypes and omits some of them. The table shows about 400,000 clones, with roughly 86% occurring only once. The sample originates from a study of blood T cell repertoires in COVID-19. The CDR3 is 14 residues long. The V end lost 1 base, the J end lost 5 bases, and 11 bases lay between the germline ends. Germline V gene lookup returns CDR1 SGHDN and CDR2 FVKESK. The TCR comes from a woman in her thirties or forties with acute COVID-19. This chain joins TRBV14 and TRBJ1-2, with D possibly being TRBD1 (6 bases). The sequenced sample was PBMCs or T cells enriched from blood (not recorded which). Here the CDR3 DNA reads TGTGCCAGCAGCCAAGTCAACAGGGATTATGGCTACACCTTC. Amino acids: CASSQVNRDYGYTF.